This T cell receptor (beta chain) is drawn from a study of response to subunit inactivated influenza vaccine. Study observations and caveats: Seasonal influenza vaccination, on each occasion, was suggested by the authors to recruit few new T cells.

This clonotype has only a few counts. Its antigen remains unidentified. Trimming took 3 bases from V and 1 from J, leaving 16 bases between them. The CDR3 has 17 residues. Germline V lookup: CDR1 SGHAT, CDR2 FQNNGV. Via MiXCR, TCRdb re-called the RT-PCR reads, giving one row per CDR3 protein. Among about 780,000 distinct CDR3 sequences listed, around a sixth were seen once. This material consisted of PBMCs from blood, taken less than 6 days after vaccination. The sequence was obtained from a man between 45 and 60 years old who received an inactivated influenza vaccine. V is TRBV11-2 and J is TRBJ2-1, with D tentatively TRBD2 (6 bases). CDR3 DNA sequence: TGTGCCAGCAGCTTTAGCATTCGGGGGACGTCCTACAATGAGCAGTTCTTC. Translating it yields CASSFSIRGTSYNEQFF.